The present entry profiles one T cell receptor (beta chain) with its context. Its antigen is not identified. The record originates from a study of type 1 regulatory T cells. Germline-derived CDR1 and CDR2 are MNHNS and SASEGT. V lost 4 bases, J lost 4 bases, and 10 bases lay in between. The CDR3 runs to 14 residues. One entry per CDR3 protein results from TCRdb running MiXCR on the reads. The sample has 20,000 to 25,000 distinct CDR3 sequences, more than 45% seen once. This receptor was obtained from a human donor in good health. The chain links TRBV6-1 to TRBJ1-4; no definite D call. The sample was cultured T cells, either the whole culture or a sorted T cell fraction (not recorded which). The CDR3 region has the DNA TGTGCCAGCAGTGTTTGGCCTAATAATGAAAAACTGTTTTTT. Its translation: CASSVWPNNEKLFF.